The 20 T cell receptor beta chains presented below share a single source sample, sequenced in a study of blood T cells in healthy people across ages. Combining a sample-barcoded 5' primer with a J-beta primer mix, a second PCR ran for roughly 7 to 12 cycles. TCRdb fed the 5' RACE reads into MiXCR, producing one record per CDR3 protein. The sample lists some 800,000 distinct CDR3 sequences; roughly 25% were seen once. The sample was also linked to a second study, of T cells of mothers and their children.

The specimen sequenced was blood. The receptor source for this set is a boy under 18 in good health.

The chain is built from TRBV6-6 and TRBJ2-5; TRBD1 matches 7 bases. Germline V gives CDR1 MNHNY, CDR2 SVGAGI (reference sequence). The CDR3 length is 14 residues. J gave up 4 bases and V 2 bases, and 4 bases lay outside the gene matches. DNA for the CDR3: TGTGCCAGCAGTTACAGGGGGCCGGGAGAGACCCAGTACTTC. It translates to CASSYRGPGETQYF.

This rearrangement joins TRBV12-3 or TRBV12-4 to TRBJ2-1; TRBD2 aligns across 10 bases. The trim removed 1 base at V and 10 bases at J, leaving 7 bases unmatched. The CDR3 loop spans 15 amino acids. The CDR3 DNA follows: TGTGCCAGCAGTTTAGAAGCGGGGGGGCCCTTGGAGCAGTTCTTC. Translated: CASSLEAGGPLEQFF.

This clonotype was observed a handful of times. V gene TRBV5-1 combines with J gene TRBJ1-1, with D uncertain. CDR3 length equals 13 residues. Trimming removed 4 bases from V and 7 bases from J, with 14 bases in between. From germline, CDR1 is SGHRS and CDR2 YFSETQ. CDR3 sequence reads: CASSAIGRNEAFF. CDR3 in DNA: TGCGCCAGCAGCGCCATAGGACGGAATGAAGCTTTCTTT.

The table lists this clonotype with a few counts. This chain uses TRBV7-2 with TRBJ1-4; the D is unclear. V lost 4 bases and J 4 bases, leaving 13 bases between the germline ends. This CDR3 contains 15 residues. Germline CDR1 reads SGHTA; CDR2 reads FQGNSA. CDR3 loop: CASSYLGGDNEKLFF. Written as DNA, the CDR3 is TGTGCCAGCAGCTACCTGGGAGGAGATAATGAAAAACTGTTTTTT.

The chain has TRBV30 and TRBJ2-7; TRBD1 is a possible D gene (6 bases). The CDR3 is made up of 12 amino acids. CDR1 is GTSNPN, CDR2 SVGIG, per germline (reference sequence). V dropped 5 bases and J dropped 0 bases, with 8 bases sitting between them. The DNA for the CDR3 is TGTGCCTGGGGGGACACCTCCTACGAGCAGTACTTC. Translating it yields CAWGDTSYEQYF.

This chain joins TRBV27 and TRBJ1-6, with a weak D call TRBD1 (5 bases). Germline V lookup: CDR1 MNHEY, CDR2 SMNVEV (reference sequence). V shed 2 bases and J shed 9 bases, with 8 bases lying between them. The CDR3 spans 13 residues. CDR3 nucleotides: TGTGCCAGCAGTTTAGACCAGGGTTCACCCCTCCACTTT. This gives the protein CASSLDQGSPLHF.

Here the CDR3 DNA reads TGTGCCACTATGAAGGGGGCTTTCCAAGAGACCCAGTACTTC. Translated, it gives CATMKGAFQETQYF. The chain has TRBV6-6 and TRBJ2-5, with 7 bases that match TRBD1. V shed 10 bases, J shed 1 base, and the junction held 9 bases outside the gene matches. The CDR3 consists of 14 residues. Germline CDR1 and CDR2: MNHNY and SVGAGI (reference sequence).

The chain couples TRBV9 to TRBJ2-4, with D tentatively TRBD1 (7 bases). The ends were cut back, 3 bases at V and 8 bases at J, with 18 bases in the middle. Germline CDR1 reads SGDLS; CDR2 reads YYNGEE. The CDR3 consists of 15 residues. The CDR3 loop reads CASSAGGGSFDIQYF. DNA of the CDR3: TGTGCCAGCAGCGCCGGAGGGGGCTCCTTTGACATTCAGTACTTC.

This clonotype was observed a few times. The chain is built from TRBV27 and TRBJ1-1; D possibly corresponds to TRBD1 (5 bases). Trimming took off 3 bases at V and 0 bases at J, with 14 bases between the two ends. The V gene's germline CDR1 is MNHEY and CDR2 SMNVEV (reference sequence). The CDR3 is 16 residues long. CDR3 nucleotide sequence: TGTGCCAGCAGTTTGCTGACGGGGGGGGTGAACACTGAAGCTTTCTTT. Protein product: CASSLLTGGVNTEAFF.

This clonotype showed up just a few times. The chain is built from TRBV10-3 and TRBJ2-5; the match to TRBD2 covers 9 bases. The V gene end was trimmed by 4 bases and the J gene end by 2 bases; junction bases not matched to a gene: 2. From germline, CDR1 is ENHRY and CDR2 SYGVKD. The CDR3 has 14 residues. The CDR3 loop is CAISGLAAQETQYF. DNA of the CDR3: TGTGCCATCAGTGGACTAGCGGCTCAAGAGACCCAGTACTTC.

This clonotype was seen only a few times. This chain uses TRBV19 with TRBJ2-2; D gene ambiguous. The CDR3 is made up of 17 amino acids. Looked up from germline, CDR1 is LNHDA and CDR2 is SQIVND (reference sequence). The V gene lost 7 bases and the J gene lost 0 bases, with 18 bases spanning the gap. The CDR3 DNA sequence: TGTGCCAGTACCCGGAGCCCGGACGGACCGAACACCGGGGAGCTGTTTTTT. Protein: CASTRSPDGPNTGELFF.

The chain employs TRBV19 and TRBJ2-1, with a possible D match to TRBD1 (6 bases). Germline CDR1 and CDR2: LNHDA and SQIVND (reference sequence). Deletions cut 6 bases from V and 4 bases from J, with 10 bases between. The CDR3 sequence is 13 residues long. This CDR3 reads CASSEGQYNEQFF. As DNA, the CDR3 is TGTGCCAGTAGCGAAGGACAGTACAATGAGCAGTTCTTC.

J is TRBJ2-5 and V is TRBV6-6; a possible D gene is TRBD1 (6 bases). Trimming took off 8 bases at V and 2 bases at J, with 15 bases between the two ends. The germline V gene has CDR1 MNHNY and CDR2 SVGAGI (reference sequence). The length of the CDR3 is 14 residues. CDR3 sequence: CASGPGVGQETQYF. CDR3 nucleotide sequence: TGTGCCAGCGGTCCAGGGGTGGGGCAAGAGACCCAGTACTTC.

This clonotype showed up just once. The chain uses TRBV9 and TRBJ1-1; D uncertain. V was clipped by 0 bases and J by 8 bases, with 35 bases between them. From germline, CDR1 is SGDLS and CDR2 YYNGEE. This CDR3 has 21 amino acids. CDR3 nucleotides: TGTGCCAGCAGCGTAGAACTCCCCCGCACCCAGTGGGAGTTCCTTACACTGGAAGCTTTCTTT. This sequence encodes CASSVELPRTQWEFLTLEAFF.

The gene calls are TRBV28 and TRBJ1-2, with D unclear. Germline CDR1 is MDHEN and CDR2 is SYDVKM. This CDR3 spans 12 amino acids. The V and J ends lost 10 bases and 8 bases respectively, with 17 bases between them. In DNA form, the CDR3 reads TGTGCCACCGGAGATGGGGTTCGGGGCTACACCTTC. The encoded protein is CATGDGVRGYTF.

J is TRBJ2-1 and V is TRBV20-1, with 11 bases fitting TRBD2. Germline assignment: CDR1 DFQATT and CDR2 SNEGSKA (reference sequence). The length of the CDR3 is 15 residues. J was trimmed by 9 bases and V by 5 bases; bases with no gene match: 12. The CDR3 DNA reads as TGCAGTGCTCCAGATAGCGGGGGGGCCCGAAGTGAGCAGTTCTTC. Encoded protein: CSAPDSGGARSEQFF.

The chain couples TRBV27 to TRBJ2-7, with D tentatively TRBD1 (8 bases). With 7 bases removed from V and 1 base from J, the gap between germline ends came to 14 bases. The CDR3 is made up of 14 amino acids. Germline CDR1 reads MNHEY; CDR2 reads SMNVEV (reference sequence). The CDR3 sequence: CASKNRGGSYEQYF. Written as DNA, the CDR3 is TGTGCCAGCAAGAACAGGGGGGGGTCCTACGAGCAGTACTTC.

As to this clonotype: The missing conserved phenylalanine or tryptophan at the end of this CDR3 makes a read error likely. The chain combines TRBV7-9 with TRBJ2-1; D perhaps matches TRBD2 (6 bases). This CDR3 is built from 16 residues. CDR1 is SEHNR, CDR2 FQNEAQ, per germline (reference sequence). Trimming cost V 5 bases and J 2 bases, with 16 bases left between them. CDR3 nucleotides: TGTGCCAGCAGCCCTCGGGACTCTGTTACCTACAATGAGCAGTTCCTC. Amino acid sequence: CASSPRDSVTYNEQFL.

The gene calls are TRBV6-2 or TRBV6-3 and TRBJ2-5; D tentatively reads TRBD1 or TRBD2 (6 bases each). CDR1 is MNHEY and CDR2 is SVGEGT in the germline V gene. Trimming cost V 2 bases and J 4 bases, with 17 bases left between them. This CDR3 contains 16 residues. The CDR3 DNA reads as TGTGCCAGCAGTTACCGCGGCGGGACATTCGGAGAGACCCAGTACTTC. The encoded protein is CASSYRGGTFGETQYF.

The CDR3 loop is CASSYSEGALGELFF. In nucleotides, the CDR3 is TGTGCCAGCAGTTACTCCGAAGGGGCCCTCGGGGAGCTGTTTTTT. The chain carries TRBV6-5 and TRBJ2-2; a weak D match, TRBD1 (5 bases). The CDR3 length is 15 residues. The germline gives CDR1 MNHEY, CDR2 SVGAGI. V lost 0 bases and J lost 7, with 12 bases in between.